This TCR beta chain emerged from a study of T-cell memory formation after mild COVID-19. Study findings and constraints: Day 37-peaking second-wave clones had unconfirmed SARS-CoV-2 specificity. CD8+ contracting clones occupied EMRA, while CD4+ ones occupied mainly CM and EM. Balance between CD4 and CD8 was seen in clones contracting day 15 to 85, and a CD4+ lean was seen in later expanders.

TCRdb reprocessed the 5' RACE reads with MiXCR, giving one entry per CDR3 protein. In the table there are under 700,000 distinct CDR3 sequences, roughly 22% of which are singletons. This clonotype was found a few times. Its matching antigen is unknown. The CDR3 length is 14 residues. With 5 bases removed from V and 2 bases from J, the gap between germline ends came to 11 bases. Germline CDR1 reads SGHTA; CDR2 reads FQGTGA. The sequence derives from an adult woman who had mild COVID-19 (a few samples of this study predate the infection). Cell type and time point are not known. Specimen: PBMCs or a T cell subset sorted from them (not recorded which). This chain links TRBV7-3 with TRBJ2-3; D tentatively fits TRBD1 or TRBD2 (5 bases each). DNA of the CDR3: TGTGCCAGCAGCCACCGGGGCGCCACAGATACGCAGTATTTT. Protein sequence: CASSHRGATDTQYF.